These 14 T cell receptor beta chains were all obtained from the same sample, sequenced in a study of blood T cells in healthy people across ages. Together with a sample-barcoded 5' primer, a J-beta primer mix was included in a second PCR lasting about 6 to 12 cycles. TCRdb reanalysed the 5' RACE reads using MiXCR and keeps one entry per CDR3 protein. The sample has around 520,000 distinct CDR3 sequences; roughly a quarter are singletons. A further study also used this sample, focusing on T cells of mothers and their children.

The material sequenced was blood. The receptor source for this set is a boy aged 2 to 10 in good health.

This chain joins TRBV6-2 or TRBV6-3 and TRBJ2-1; no clear D gene. The assigned J gene may be wrong: the sequence end matches TRBJ2-7 better. Germline V gives CDR1 MNHEY, CDR2 SVGEGT. This CDR3 is 12 amino acids long. CDR3 protein: CASSRLSYEQYF. The CDR3 DNA follows: TGTGCCAGCAGTCGGCTCTCCTACGAGCAGTACTTC.

This clonotype was found a few times. CDR3 bases: TGCAGCGTTGAGTCGGGGCAGGAGAACCACTACGAGCAGTACTTC. It codes for CSVESGQENHYEQYF. The genes are TRBV29-1 and TRBJ2-7; D assignment may be TRBD1 or TRBD2 (5 bases each). Germline loops: CDR1 SQVTM, CDR2 ANQGSEA. V was pared by 3 bases and J by 3 bases, with 18 bases between. CDR3 length: 15 residues.

The V and J genes are TRBV29-1 and TRBJ1-4; maybe TRBD1 (5 bases). V lost 5 bases and J 8 bases, leaving 15 bases between the germline ends. This CDR3 has 13 residues. The germline V gene encodes CDR1 SQVTM and CDR2 ANQGSEA. The CDR3 DNA is TGCAGCGTTCTCAGGGCCGGGTCAGAAAAACTGTTTTTT. Its protein product is CSVLRAGSEKLFF.

This chain connects TRBV12-3 or TRBV12-4 to TRBJ2-7; 11 bases map to TRBD2. The CDR3 consists of 14 residues. The V gene end was trimmed by 6 bases and the J gene end by 4 bases; junction bases not matched to a gene: 5. The CDR3 DNA sequence: TGTGCCAGCAGCTGGGGACTAGCGGTTTACGAGCAGTACTTC. It translates to CASSWGLAVYEQYF.

This clonotype has a handful of counts. The gene calls are TRBV12-3 or TRBV12-4 and TRBJ2-5; 9 bases map to TRBD1. The CDR3 loop spans 15 amino acids. J lost 5 bases, V lost 7 bases, and 11 bases had no gene match. Written as DNA, the CDR3 is TGTGCCAGCACCCCCAGACAGGGGGAGGTGGAGACCCAGTACTTC. Translating gives CASTPRQGEVETQYF.

This chain joins TRBV29-1 and TRBJ2-7, with D unclear. V was pared by 4 bases and J by 3 bases, with 7 bases between. This CDR3 comprises 11 residues. Germline assignment: CDR1 SQVTM and CDR2 ANQGSEA. CDR3 loop: CSVVHSYEQYF. In nucleotides, the CDR3 is TGCAGCGTTGTTCACAGCTACGAGCAGTACTTC.

This chain connects TRBV7-9 to TRBJ2-5; D gene uncertain. The germline gives CDR1 SEHNR, CDR2 FQNEAQ (reference sequence). V was trimmed by 1 base and J by 11 bases, leaving 11 bases between them. There are 12 residues in the CDR3. CDR3 region: CASSLGSHRQYF. The CDR3 DNA is TGTGCCAGCAGCTTAGGCTCCCACCGTCAGTACTTC. Full variable domain (remainder filled in from reference TRBV7-9 and TRBJ2-5): DTGVSQNPRHKITKRGQNVTFRCDPISEHNRLYWYRQTLGQGPEFLTYFQNEAQLEKSRLLSDRFSAERPKGSFSTLEIQRTEQGDSAMYLCASSLGSHRQYFGPGTRLLVL.

This clonotype was recorded a few times. The rearrangement uses TRBV27 and TRBJ2-1; 9 bases are shared with TRBD1. Losses at the gene ends were 6 bases for V and 4 bases for J; bases not matched to a gene: 7. CDR1 and CDR2 (germline): MNHEY, SMNVEV (reference sequence). The CDR3 length is 15 residues. CDR3: CASSYGTGSYNEQFF. In nucleotides, the CDR3 is TGTGCCAGCAGCTACGGGACAGGGTCGTACAATGAGCAGTTCTTC.

The chain has TRBV27 and TRBJ1-6; D is unresolved. Trimming stripped 3 bases from V and 8 bases from J, with 20 bases between. The CDR3 totals 17 residues. Germline V gene lookup returns CDR1 MNHEY and CDR2 SMNVEV (reference sequence). The CDR3 sequence is CASSFLSAGEGYSPLHF. CDR3 DNA: TGTGCCAGCAGTTTCCTCTCTGCGGGCGAGGGATATTCACCCCTCCACTTT.

Remarks on this clonotype: A junction boundary mismatches the germline segment, possibly from a read error. The V gene is TRBV5-1, the J gene TRBJ2-2; 11 nucleotides match TRBD2. The CDR3 has 16 amino acids. The germline CDR1 and CDR2 sequences are SGHRS and YFSETQ. Here the CDR3 reads CASRASGRTNTGELFF. The CDR3 bases are TGTGCCAGCAGGGCTAGCGGGAGGACGAACACCGGGGAGCTGTTTTTT.

The V call is TRBV19, the J call TRBJ2-5; 10 nucleotides match TRBD2. The tail of the sequence fits TRBJ2-1 better, so the J call may be wrong. From germline, CDR1 is LNHDA and CDR2 SQIVND (reference sequence). The CDR3 length is 14 residues. The CDR3 bases are TGTGCCAGTAGCCATCCTAGCGGGAGCAATGAGCAGTTCTTC. Amino acid sequence: CASSHPSGSNEQFF.

The J gene is TRBJ2-7, the V gene TRBV6-6, with a tentative D call TRBD2 (5 bases). This CDR3 has 13 residues. Germline CDR1 reads MNHNY; CDR2 reads SVGAGI (reference sequence). V gave up 0 bases and J gave up 6 bases, with 9 bases separating them. The CDR3 here is CASSYSQAAEQYF. The CDR3 DNA follows: TGTGCCAGCAGTTACTCCCAAGCGGCCGAGCAGTACTTC.

This clonotype was counted a few times. The chain combines TRBV6-5 with TRBJ1-2, with D hard to call. This CDR3 comprises 13 residues. CDR1 is MNHEY, CDR2 SVGAGI, per germline. Trimming took off 4 bases at V and 0 bases at J, with 6 bases between the two ends. Here the CDR3 DNA reads TGTGCCAGCAGTTCAGACGCTAACTATGGCTACACCTTC. Translated, it gives CASSSDANYGYTF.

The rearrangement links TRBV20-1 to TRBJ1-4, with D unresolved. The germline gives CDR1 DFQATT, CDR2 SNEGSKA (reference sequence). CDR3 length: 14 amino acids. Trimming took 3 bases from V and 2 from J, leaving 10 bases between them. In nucleotides, the CDR3 is TGCAGTGCTAGCACGCCAGGCACTAATGAAAAACTGTTTTTT. Residues: CSASTPGTNEKLFF.